Below are 31 T cell receptor beta chains sequenced from a single sample in a study of blood T cell repertoires in COVID-19 (dated by TCRdb to 2018 to 2021). Receptor amplification or capture employed the immunoSEQ multiplex PCR assay. TCRdb took this table from immuneACCESS and kept in-frame rearrangements with V and J called. Such tables lack part of the clones; where checked against another copy, unresolved V genes explain under half of the gap, and the rest is unexplained. The sample data list 280,000 or so clones, and less than 85% of these were observed just once. The ten largest clonotypes hold 2% to 3% of the sample. Material: PBMCs or T cells enriched from blood (not recorded which). The receptors stem from a woman between 50 and 59 years old who had recovered from COVID-19.

The gene calls are TRBV3-1 (or the pseudogene TRBV3-2) and TRBJ1-4, with a possible D match to TRBD1 (5 bases). The germline CDR1 and CDR2 sequences are LGHDT and YNNKEL (reference sequence). This CDR3 is 16 amino acids long. V lost 5 bases, J lost 4 bases, and 17 bases lay in between. Here the CDR3 reads CASSSRFRQSNEKLFF. CDR3 nucleotide sequence: TGTGCCAGCAGCTCCAGATTCCGACAGAGTAATGAAAAACTGTTTTTT.

This chain uses TRBV19 with TRBJ2-2; 7 nucleotides align to TRBD1. Germline lookup yields CDR1 LNHDA and CDR2 SQIVND (reference sequence). This CDR3 is built from 15 residues. Unmatched junction bases numbered 3, after V lost 1 base and J lost 4 bases. The CDR3 reads CASSIGQGGTGELFF. The CDR3 DNA follows: TGTGCCAGTAGTATAGGACAGGGCGGCACCGGGGAGCTGTTTTTT.

V is TRBV6-2 or TRBV6-3 and J is TRBJ1-1; TRBD1 matches 8 bases. The CDR3 loop spans 15 amino acids. The V gene's germline CDR1 is MNHEY and CDR2 SVGEGT. Trimming removed 6 bases from V and 1 base from J; junction bases left unmatched: 7. The CDR3, as DNA: TGTGCCAGCAGCCAAGAGCAGGGGGCGAACACTGAAGCTTTCTTT. Its protein is CASSQEQGANTEAFF.

This sequence joins TRBV30 and TRBJ2-7, with unresolved D. The V end lost 0 bases, the J end lost 5 bases, and 11 bases lay between the germline ends. Germline CDR1 GTSNPN, CDR2 SVGIG (reference sequence). The CDR3 is made up of 13 amino acids. The CDR3 region has the DNA TGTGCCTGGAGTGTGGCAGGCCACCACGAGCAGTACTTC. Translated: CAWSVAGHHEQYF.

This clone was seen only once. The CDR3, as DNA: TGTGCCAGCAGTAGAGTCTTCGGGACAGAGTACACCGGGGAGCTGTTTTTT. This gives the protein CASSRVFGTEYTGELFF. This chain uses TRBV3-1 (or the pseudogene TRBV3-2) with TRBJ2-2, with 7 bases fitting TRBD1. Germline CDR1 reads LGHDT; CDR2 reads YNNKEL (reference sequence). CDR3 length: 17 residues. With 6 bases clipped from V and 3 bases from J, the junction kept 13 bases outside the gene matches.

This sequence joins TRBV27 and TRBJ1-6; tentatively, D is TRBD1 (5 bases). V was clipped by 5 bases and J by 0 bases, with 17 bases between them. The germline gives CDR1 MNHEY, CDR2 SMNVEV (reference sequence). There are 18 residues in the CDR3. The CDR3 reads CASSRSDKSSSYNSPLHF. The CDR3 nucleotides are TGTGCCAGCAGTAGGTCGGACAAATCGAGCTCCTATAATTCACCCCTCCACTTT.

The chain couples TRBV9 to TRBJ1-1; possible D gene TRBD1, 6 bases. Trimming took off 4 bases at V and 5 bases at J, with 21 bases between the two ends. From germline, CDR1 is SGDLS and CDR2 YYNGEE. This CDR3 has 16 amino acids. The CDR3 DNA sequence: TGTGCCAGCAGCCCCCAGATGGGGGCGTCGGGGACTGAAGCTTTCTTT. Its protein product is CASSPQMGASGTEAFF. The full variable domain, with the rest looked up from reference TRBV9 and TRBJ1-1, is DSGVTQTPKHLITATGQRVTLRCSPRSGDLSVYWYQQSLDQGLQFLIQYYNGEERAKGNILERFSAQQFPDLHSELNLSSLELGDSALYFCASSPQMGASGTEAFFGQGTRLTVV.

V usage is TRBV3-1 (or the pseudogene TRBV3-2) and J usage is TRBJ1-2, with 8 nucleotides matching TRBD1. The CDR3 runs 17 residues. J gave up 7 bases and V 5 bases, and 18 bases lay outside the gene matches. CDR1 LGHDT and CDR2 YNNKEL come from the germline V gene (reference sequence). The CDR3 nucleotides read TGTGCCAGCAGCTTAGGTACAGGGGGGCCGTTTCTGCGTGGCTACACCTTC. Its protein is CASSLGTGGPFLRGYTF.

The chain employs TRBV18 and TRBJ2-7; TRBD1 aligns across 11 bases. CDR1 and CDR2 from the germline V gene are KGHSH and LQKENI. The ends lost 3 bases at V and 6 bases at J; junction bases unmatched: 7. This CDR3 has 15 residues. The CDR3 loop reads CASSPVGQGAGEQYF. In nucleotides, the CDR3 is TGTGCCAGCTCACCGGTAGGACAGGGGGCAGGCGAGCAGTACTTC.

The V call is TRBV28, the J call TRBJ1-2, with D hard to call. The CDR3 is 15 amino acids. In germline, CDR1 is MDHEN, CDR2 SYDVKM. V was cut by 5 bases and J by 4 bases, with 17 bases left in between. CDR3 in DNA: TGTGCCAGCAGTCCAACCTCAGCGGAATTCTATGGCTACACCTTC. This sequence encodes CASSPTSAEFYGYTF.

The chain links TRBV29-1 to TRBJ1-4; 8 bases are a match to TRBD1. This CDR3 is 13 amino acids long. Germline V gene data show CDR1 as SQVTM and CDR2 as ANQGSEA. V shed 5 bases and J 4 bases; nucleotides not matched to a gene: 3. CDR3 DNA sequence: TGCAGCGTTCTGGACAGGGTTAATGAAAAACTGTTTTTT. Translation: CSVLDRVNEKLFF.

The chain joins TRBV6-1 to TRBJ2-7; 7 bases line up with TRBD2. The V gene end was trimmed by 3 bases and the J gene end by 6 bases; junction bases not matched to a gene: 5. The germline V gene has CDR1 MNHNS and CDR2 SASEGT. The CDR3 is 13 residues long. CDR3: CASSEGSGGEQYF. The DNA for the CDR3 is TGTGCCAGCAGTGAGGGGTCGGGAGGCGAGCAGTACTTC.

The chain has TRBV11-2 and TRBJ2-7; D may be TRBD2 (5 bases). Trimming took off 5 bases at V and 9 bases at J, with 17 bases between the two ends. The CDR3 is made up of 13 amino acids. Germline loops: CDR1 SGHAT, CDR2 FQNNGV. The CDR3 sequence: CASSKEADLGQYF. In nucleotides, the CDR3 is TGTGCCAGCAGCAAGGAGGCAGACCTTGGGCAGTACTTC.

This clone showed up just once. The chain links TRBV27 to TRBJ1-1; the D is unclear. CDR1 is MNHEY and CDR2 is SMNVEV in the germline V gene (reference sequence). The CDR3 has 15 amino acids. The V gene lost 5 bases and the J gene lost 0 bases, with 13 bases spanning the gap. The CDR3 nucleotides read TGTGCCAGCAGTCCGCAGACACGCTTGAACACTGAAGCTTTCTTT. Its translation is CASSPQTRLNTEAFF.

The gene calls are TRBV7-9 and TRBJ2-7; TRBD2 might be the D (5 bases). The germline gives CDR1 SEHNR, CDR2 FQNEAQ (reference sequence). V was pared by 4 bases and J by 1 base, with 14 bases between. This CDR3 comprises 15 residues. Written as DNA, the CDR3 is TGTGCCAGCAGCTACTCAGTGGAGGCTTCCTACGAGCAGTACTTC. Encoded protein: CASSYSVEASYEQYF.

The chain links TRBV7-9 to TRBJ2-1; 8 bases are a match to TRBD2. The CDR3 spans 16 residues. Germline V gene data show CDR1 as SEHNR and CDR2 as FQNEAQ (reference sequence). V shed 5 bases and J 0 bases; nucleotides not matched to a gene: 6. CDR3 sequence: CASSPKSGSSYNEQFF. CDR3 nucleotides: TGTGCCAGCAGCCCCAAGAGCGGGAGCTCCTACAATGAGCAGTTCTTC.

Only one count was recorded for this clone. CDR3 in DNA: TGTGCCAGCAGCCATGGACAATTTGAAGCTTTCTTT. Its translation is CASSHGQFEAFF. The chain joins TRBV28 to TRBJ1-1; tentative D call: TRBD1 (5 bases). The CDR3 length is 12 residues. From germline, CDR1 is MDHEN and CDR2 SYDVKM. Trimming took off 6 bases at V and 7 bases at J, with 12 bases between the two ends.

The rearrangement uses TRBV29-1 and TRBJ2-7; 8 nucleotides match TRBD1. V shed 5 bases, J shed 3 bases, and the junction held 12 bases outside the gene matches. The CDR3 runs 15 residues. The germline gives CDR1 SQVTM, CDR2 ANQGSEA. In nucleotides, the CDR3 is TGCAGCGTTTCCAAGGGACAGGCGAGGTACTACGAGCAGTACTTC. Translating it yields CSVSKGQARYYEQYF.

The rearrangement uses TRBV19 and TRBJ1-1; 7 bases align to TRBD1. Germline CDR1 reads LNHDA; CDR2 reads SQIVND (reference sequence). V shed 1 base and J 5 bases; nucleotides not matched to a gene: 19. The CDR3 consists of 19 residues. The CDR3 region has the DNA TGTGCCAGTAGTATAGGGTACGAACAGGGGCCAATTTCGCGTACTGAAGCTTTCTTT. This codes for CASSIGYEQGPISRTEAFF.

The J gene is TRBJ1-5, the V gene TRBV10-3; 7 bases align to TRBD1. Germline CDR1 reads ENHRY; CDR2 reads SYGVKD. This CDR3 comprises 13 residues. Trimming removed 11 bases from V and 3 bases from J; junction bases left unmatched: 7. CDR3 region: CAAGQELNQPQHF. Written as DNA, the CDR3 is TGTGCCGCCGGACAGGAACTCAATCAGCCCCAGCATTTT.

The chain links TRBV6-5 to TRBJ1-1; 12 bases agree with TRBD1. This CDR3 comprises 16 residues. With 4 bases clipped from V and 6 bases from J, the junction kept 9 bases outside the gene matches. The germline CDR1 and CDR2 sequences are MNHEY and SVGAGI. DNA for the CDR3: TGTGCCAGCAGTTCGAGAGGGACAGGGGGCGTCGCTGAAGCTTTCTTT. Protein product: CASSSRGTGGVAEAFF.

V and J are TRBV3-1 (or the pseudogene TRBV3-2) and TRBJ1-3; TRBD1 might be the D (6 bases). Trimming stripped 3 bases from V and 0 bases from J, with 12 bases between. Germline CDR1 LGHDT, CDR2 YNNKEL (reference sequence). The CDR3 is 16 amino acids. CDR3 amino acids: CASSHKGQISGNTIYF. CDR3 sequence (DNA): TGTGCCAGCAGCCACAAGGGACAAATCTCTGGAAACACCATATATTTT.

This clone occurred once. This rearrangement joins TRBV7-2 to TRBJ2-3; 11 nucleotides line up with TRBD1. After removal of 5 bases from V and 5 bases from J, the junction contained 3 bases not matched to a gene. The CDR3 sequence is 14 residues long. Germline CDR1 SGHTA, CDR2 FQGNSA. The CDR3 reads CASSGTGGRDTQYF. Here the CDR3 DNA reads TGTGCCAGCAGCGGGACAGGGGGTAGAGATACGCAGTATTTT.

This clone was found once. The V gene is TRBV9, the J gene TRBJ1-2; 9 bases map to TRBD1. This CDR3 contains 16 residues. CDR1 is SGDLS and CDR2 is YYNGEE in the germline V gene. Germline trimming cut 0 bases from V and 1 base from J; bases unmatched to any gene: 4. The CDR3 coding sequence is TGTGCCAGCAGCGTAGCTGGGACAGGGAATAACTATGGCTACACCTTC. Its translation is CASSVAGTGNNYGYTF.

This chain connects TRBV5-1 to TRBJ2-1; 11 bases match TRBD1. The CDR3 is made up of 16 amino acids. Germline trimming cut 5 bases from V and 1 base from J; bases unmatched to any gene: 5. The germline gives CDR1 SGHRS, CDR2 YFSETQ. The chain's CDR3 is CASRKDRGHSYNEQFF. The CDR3 region has the DNA TGCGCCAGCAGAAAGGACAGGGGGCATTCCTACAATGAGCAGTTCTTC. Supplemented by reference TRBV5-1 and TRBJ2-1, the full variable domain reads KAGVTQTPRYLIKTRGQQVTLSCSPISGHRSVSWYQQTPGQGLQFLFEYFSETQRNKGNFPGRFSGRQFSNSRSEMNVSTLELGDSALYLCASRKDRGHSYNEQFFGPGTRLTVL.

The chain recombines TRBV28 with TRBJ1-5; TRBD1 aligns across 9 bases. CDR3 size: 14 residues. In germline, CDR1 is MDHEN, CDR2 SYDVKM. V was clipped by 5 bases and J by 7 bases; unmatched bases: 6. CDR3 nucleotide sequence: TGTGCCAGCAGTCCCCCGGACAGGGGCCAGCCCCAGCATTTT. It codes for CASSPPDRGQPQHF.

This chain connects TRBV10-2 to TRBJ2-3; 16 bases are shared with TRBD2. CDR1 and CDR2 from the germline V gene are WSHSY and SAAADI. CDR3 length: 18 amino acids. V shed 6 bases and J 1 base; nucleotides not matched to a gene: 7. The CDR3 sequence: CASSGTSGGGAGTDTQYF. CDR3 coding DNA: TGCGCCAGCAGCGGGACTAGCGGGGGGGGCGCCGGCACAGATACGCAGTATTTT.

The chain employs TRBV6-1 and TRBJ1-6, with D maybe TRBD1 (6 bases). V gave up 2 bases and J gave up 9 bases, with 14 bases separating them. The germline V gene has CDR1 MNHNS and CDR2 SASEGT. CDR3 length: 15 residues. This CDR3 reads CASSEWQGQGSPLHF. The CDR3 nucleotides read TGTGCCAGCAGTGAATGGCAGGGACAAGGTTCACCCCTCCACTTT.

The gene calls are TRBV18 and TRBJ2-2, with 7 bases aligning to TRBD1. Germline loops: CDR1 KGHSH, CDR2 LQKENI. Germline trimming cut 3 bases from V and 0 bases from J; bases unmatched to any gene: 1. The CDR3 is made up of 15 amino acids. Here the CDR3 DNA reads TGTGCCAGCTCACCTGACAGGGCGAACACCGGGGAGCTGTTTTTT. As protein: CASSPDRANTGELFF.

The V gene is TRBV11-2, the J gene TRBJ2-5, with 9 nucleotides matching TRBD2. The J segment lost 2 bases and the V segment lost 0 bases, leaving 10 bases of the junction unmatched. The CDR3 is made up of 18 amino acids. The germline V gene encodes CDR1 SGHAT and CDR2 FQNNGV. CDR3 sequence reads: CASSLELAGHGGQETQYF. The CDR3 coding sequence is TGTGCCAGCAGCTTAGAACTAGCGGGTCACGGCGGGCAAGAGACCCAGTACTTC. Variable domain in full (rest from reference TRBV11-2 and TRBJ2-5): EAGVAQSPRYKIIEKRQSVAFWCNPISGHATLYWYQQILGQGPKLLIQFQNNGVVDDSQLPKDRFSAERLKGVDSTLKIQPAKLEDSAVYLCASSLELAGHGGQETQYFGPGTRLLVL.

The chain combines TRBV7-9 with TRBJ2-1; D remains ambiguous. Germline V gives CDR1 SEHNR, CDR2 FQNEAQ (reference sequence). Trimming stripped 5 bases from V and 7 bases from J, with 12 bases between. The CDR3 is 13 amino acids. The CDR3 spells CASSLGLRNEQFF. CDR3 sequence (DNA): TGTGCCAGCAGCCTAGGGTTGAGGAATGAGCAGTTCTTC.